These 9 T cell receptor beta chains came from one sample sequenced in a study of T cells after yellow fever vaccination. TCRdb fed the 5' RACE reads into MiXCR, producing one record per CDR3 protein. The sample has 620,000 or so distinct CDR3 sequences, 12% seen once. The input for sequencing was PBMCs, taken on the day of the yellow fever booster vaccination. These receptors were collected from a man aged 25-45 years who received the YFV17D yellow fever vaccine.

This clonotype was detected a few times. The chain carries TRBV10-3 and TRBJ1-1; 7 bases are a match to TRBD1. Germline loops: CDR1 ENHRY, CDR2 SYGVKD. The CDR3 is 15 residues long. With V trimmed by 0 bases and J by 10 bases, 11 bases remained unmatched. CDR3 protein: CAISESTAGGRVAFF. In DNA form, the CDR3 reads TGTGCCATCAGTGAGTCGACGGCAGGGGGACGGGTAGCTTTCTTT.

This chain connects TRBV7-2 to TRBJ2-2, with 8 bases identical to TRBD2. This CDR3 contains 16 residues. Looked up from germline, CDR1 is SGHTA and CDR2 is FQGNSA. After removal of 5 bases from V and 2 bases from J, the junction contained 7 bases not matched to a gene. This chain's CDR3 is CASSRGGSLNTGELFF. The CDR3 bases are TGTGCCAGCAGCCGGGGGGGGTCCTTAAACACCGGGGAGCTGTTTTTT.

This clonotype showed up just a few times. The chain uses TRBV7-2 and TRBJ1-4; the D is unclear. The V and J ends lost 4 bases and 8 bases respectively, with 20 bases between them. This CDR3 region has 16 residues. Germline values: CDR1 SGHTA, CDR2 FQGNSA. The CDR3 DNA follows: TGTGCCAGCAGCTCACGGCCCCACGCTTCGAACGAAAAACTGTTTTTT. This translates into CASSSRPHASNEKLFF.

As regards this clonotype: A clone one base away is much larger, so this may be a read error. This chain joins TRBV24-1 and TRBJ2-7; 12 positions match TRBD1. This CDR3 is 16 amino acids long. CDR1 KGHDR and CDR2 SFDVKD come from the germline V gene. The CDR3 DNA reads TGTGCCACCAGTGACCCGGGACAGGGGGCCTCCAACGAGCAGTACTTC. Protein: CATSDPGQGASNEQYF.

The gene calls are TRBV20-1 and TRBJ1-2, with 8 bases identical to TRBD1. The length of the CDR3 is 14 residues. V lost 6 bases and J lost 8; bases outside the gene matches: 14. Germline V gene sequence: CDR1 DFQATT, CDR2 SNEGSKA (reference sequence). The CDR3 protein is CSARRDRKREGYTF. CDR3 sequence (DNA): TGCAGTGCCCGCCGGGACAGGAAAAGGGAAGGCTACACCTTC.

This clonotype appeared many times. In nucleotides, the CDR3 is TGTGCCAGCAGCCAAGTCGGTGATGAGCAGTTCTTC. This translates into CASSQVGDEQFF. The chain links TRBV3-1 to TRBJ2-1; D call uncertain. The ends were cut back, 1 base at V and 8 bases at J, with 6 bases in the middle. This CDR3 spans 12 amino acids. Germline CDR1 and CDR2: LGHDT and YNNKEL (reference sequence).

This clonotype was observed at least ten times. J is TRBJ1-6 and V is TRBV10-2; 9 positions agree with TRBD1. This CDR3 is 15 amino acids long. V dropped 3 bases and J dropped 8; count of bases not matched to a gene: 5. The germline V gene encodes CDR1 WSHSY and CDR2 SAAADI. CDR3: CASSEQGAEYSPLHF. CDR3 DNA sequence: TGCGCCAGCAGTGAACAGGGGGCTGAATATTCACCCCTCCACTTT.

This clonotype was found a few times. The chain combines TRBV14 with TRBJ2-5; 11 positions agree with TRBD2. Trimming removed 1 base from V and 7 bases from J; junction bases left unmatched: 2. The CDR3 runs to 14 residues. Germline V gives CDR1 SGHDN, CDR2 FVKESK. The CDR3 DNA is TGTGCCAGCAGCCAAGGACTAGCGGGATGGACCCAGTACTTC. Translating it yields CASSQGLAGWTQYF.

This clonotype was observed a handful of times. The rearrangement joins TRBV3-1 to TRBJ1-3; TRBD1 is a possible D gene (5 bases). The CDR3 is 15 amino acids. Germline-derived CDR1 and CDR2 are LGHDT and YNNKEL (reference sequence). The ends were cut back, 5 bases at V and 2 bases at J, with 13 bases in the middle. In DNA form, the CDR3 reads TGTGCCAGCAGCGATCAGCCGGGGGCTGGAAACACCATATATTTT. Its translation: CASSDQPGAGNTIYF.